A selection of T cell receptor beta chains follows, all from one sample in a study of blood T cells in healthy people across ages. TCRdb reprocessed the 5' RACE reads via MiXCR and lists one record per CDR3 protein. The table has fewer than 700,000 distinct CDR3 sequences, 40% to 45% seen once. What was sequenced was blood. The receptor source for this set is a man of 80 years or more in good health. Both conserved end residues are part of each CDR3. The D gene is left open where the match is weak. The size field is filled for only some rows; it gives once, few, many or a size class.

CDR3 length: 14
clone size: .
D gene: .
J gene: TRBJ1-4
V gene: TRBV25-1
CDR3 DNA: TGTGCCAGCAGTGATTGGTCTAGTAATGAAAAACTGTTTTTT
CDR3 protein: CASSDWSSNEKLFF

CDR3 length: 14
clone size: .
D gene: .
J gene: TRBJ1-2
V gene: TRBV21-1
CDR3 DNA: TGTGCCAGCAGCACGGGGGGGGGGAACTATGGCTACACCTTC
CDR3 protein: CASSTGGGNYGYTF

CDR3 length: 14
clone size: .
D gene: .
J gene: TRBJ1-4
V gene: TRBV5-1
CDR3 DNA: TGCGCCAGCAGCCAACAGGGTGTTAGTGAAAAACTGTTTTTT
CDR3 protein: CASSQQGVSEKLFF

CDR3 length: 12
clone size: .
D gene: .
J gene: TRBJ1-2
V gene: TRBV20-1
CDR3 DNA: TGCAGTGCTAGGGTAGAGAACTATGGCTACACCTTC
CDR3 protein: CSARVENYGYTF

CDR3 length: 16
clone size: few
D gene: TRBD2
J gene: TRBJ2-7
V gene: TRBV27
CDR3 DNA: TGTGCCAGCAGTTACGGGACTAGCGGGAGGGCATACGAGCAGTACTTC
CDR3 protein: CASSYGTSGRAYEQYF

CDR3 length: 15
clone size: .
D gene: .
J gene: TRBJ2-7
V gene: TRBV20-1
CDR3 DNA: TGCAGTGCTGTAGACCTCCACGGGGCGGTTGACGAGCAGTACTTC
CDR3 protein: CSAVDLHGAVDEQYF

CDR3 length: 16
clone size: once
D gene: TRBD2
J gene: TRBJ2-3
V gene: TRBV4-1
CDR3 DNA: TGCGCCAGCAGCCCGCGGACTAGCGGGGTCCGGGATACGCAGTATTTT
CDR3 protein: CASSPRTSGVRDTQYF

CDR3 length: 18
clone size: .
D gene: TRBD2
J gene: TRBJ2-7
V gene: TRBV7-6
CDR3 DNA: TGTGCCAGCAGCTTAGCCCCCAGCGGACTAGAACTTTCCTACGAGCAGTACTTC
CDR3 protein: CASSLAPSGLELSYEQYF

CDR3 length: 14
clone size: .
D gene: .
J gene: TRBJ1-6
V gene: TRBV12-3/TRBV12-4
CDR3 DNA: TGTGTCAGCAGTTTAGGGGGTGGAAATTCACCCCCCCACTTT
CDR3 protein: CVSSLGGGNSPPHF

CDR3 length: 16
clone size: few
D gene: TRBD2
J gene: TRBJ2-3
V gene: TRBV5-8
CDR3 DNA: TGTGCCAGCAGCCTTAGTAGCGGGGGGGGCACAGATACGCAGTATTTT
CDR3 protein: CASSLSSGGGTDTQYF

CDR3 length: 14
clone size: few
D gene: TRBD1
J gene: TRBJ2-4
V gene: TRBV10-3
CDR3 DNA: TGTGCCATCAGTGTCTCTGAGACAGGGGGCTCTCAGTACTTC
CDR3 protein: CAISVSETGGSQYF

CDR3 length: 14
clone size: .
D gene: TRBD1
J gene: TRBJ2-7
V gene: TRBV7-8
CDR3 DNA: TGTGTCACGGGAATGGGACAGGACTTATACGAGCAGTACTTC
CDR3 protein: CVTGMGQDLYEQYF

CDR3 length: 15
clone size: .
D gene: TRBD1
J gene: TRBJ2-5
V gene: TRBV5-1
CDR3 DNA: TGCGCCAACAGCTTGCAGGGACAGGGTGGCGAGACCCAGTACTTC
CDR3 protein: CANSLQGQGGETQYF

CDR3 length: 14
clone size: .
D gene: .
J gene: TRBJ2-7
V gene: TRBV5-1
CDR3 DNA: TGCGCCAGCAGCTTGGCTCGGGGAACCTACGAGCAGTACTTC
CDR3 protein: CASSLARGTYEQYF

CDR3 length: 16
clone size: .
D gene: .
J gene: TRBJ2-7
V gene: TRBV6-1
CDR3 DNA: TGTGCCAGCAGTGTAAATTCCGGACCGCTGAGGGGCGAGCAGTACTTC
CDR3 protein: CASSVNSGPLRGEQYF

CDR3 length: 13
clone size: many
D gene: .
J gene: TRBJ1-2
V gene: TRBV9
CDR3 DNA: TGTGCCAGCAGCGCACCCCCTGCTTATGGCTACACCTTC
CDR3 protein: CASSAPPAYGYTF

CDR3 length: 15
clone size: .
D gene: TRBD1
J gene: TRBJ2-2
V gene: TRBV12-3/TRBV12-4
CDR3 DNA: TGTGCCACCAGATTTGGACAGGGCCTCACCGGGGAGCTGTTTTTT
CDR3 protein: CATRFGQGLTGELFF

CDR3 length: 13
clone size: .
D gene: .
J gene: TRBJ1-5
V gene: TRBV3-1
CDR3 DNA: TGTGCCAGCAGCCCGGGTTGGAATCAGCCCCAGCATTTT
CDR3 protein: CASSPGWNQPQHF

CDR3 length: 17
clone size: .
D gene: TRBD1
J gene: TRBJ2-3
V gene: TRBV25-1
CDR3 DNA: TGTGCCAGCAGTGATAAGGGACAGGGAAGAGCAACAGATACGCAGTATTTT
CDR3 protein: CASSDKGQGRATDTQYF

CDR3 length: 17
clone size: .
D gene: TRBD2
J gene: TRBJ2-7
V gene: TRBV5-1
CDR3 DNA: TGCGCCAGCAGCTTGGGGGCTAGCGGGAGGCCCTCCTACGAGCAGTACTTC
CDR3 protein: CASSLGASGRPSYEQYF

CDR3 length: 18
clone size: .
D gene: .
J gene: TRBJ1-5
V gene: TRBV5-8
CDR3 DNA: TGTGCCAGCAGCTCCCCCCACTCCAGGGGCCGTAGCAATCAGCCCCAGCATTTT
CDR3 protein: CASSSPHSRGRSNQPQHF

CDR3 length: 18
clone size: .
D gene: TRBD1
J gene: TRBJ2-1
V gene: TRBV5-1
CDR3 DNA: TGCGCCAGCAGCTTAGCCGCCACCCCACAGGGGATTCTCGATGAGCAGTTCTTC
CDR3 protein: CASSLAATPQGILDEQFF

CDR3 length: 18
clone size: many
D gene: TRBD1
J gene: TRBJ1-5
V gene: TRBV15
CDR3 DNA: TGTGCCACCAGCAGAGAACGAGGGACAGGGGGGGGCAATCAGCCCCAGCATTTT
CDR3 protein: CATSRERGTGGGNQPQHF

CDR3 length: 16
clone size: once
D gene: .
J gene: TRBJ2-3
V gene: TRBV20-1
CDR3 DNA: TGCAGTGCTACCGGGACCACAATCTCCTCCACAGATACGCAGTATTTT
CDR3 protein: CSATGTTISSTDTQYF

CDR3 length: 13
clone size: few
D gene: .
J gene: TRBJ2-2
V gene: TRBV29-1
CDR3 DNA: TGCAGCGTTGGCCCTAGAGGCACCGGGGAGCTGTTTTTT
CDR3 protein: CSVGPRGTGELFF

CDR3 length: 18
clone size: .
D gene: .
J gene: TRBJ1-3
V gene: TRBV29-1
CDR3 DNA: TGCAGCGTTGAAGTTTTTCCCTCCGTACAGAGCTCTGGAAACACCATATATTTT
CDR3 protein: CSVEVFPSVQSSGNTIYF

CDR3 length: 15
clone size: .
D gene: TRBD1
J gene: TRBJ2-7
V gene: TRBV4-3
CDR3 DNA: TGCGCCAGCAGCCAGAGACCGGGACAGGACTACGAGCAGTACTTC
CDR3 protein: CASSQRPGQDYEQYF

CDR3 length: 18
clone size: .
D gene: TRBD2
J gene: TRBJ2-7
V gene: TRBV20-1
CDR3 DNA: TGCAGTGCTAGAGCTCAAGAGGGGCTAGCGGGGGGGACCAACGAGCAGTACTTC
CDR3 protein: CSARAQEGLAGGTNEQYF

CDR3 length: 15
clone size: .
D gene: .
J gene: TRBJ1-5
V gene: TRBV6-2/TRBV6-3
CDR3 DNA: TGTGCCAGCAGACCGGTAGGAAGTAGCAATCAGCCCCAGCATTTT
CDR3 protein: CASRPVGSSNQPQHF

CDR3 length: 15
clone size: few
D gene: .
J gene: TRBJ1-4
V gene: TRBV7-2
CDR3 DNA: TGTGCCAGCAGCTTAGTATCCGGGGCGGGTGAAAAACTGTTTTTT
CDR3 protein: CASSLVSGAGEKLFF

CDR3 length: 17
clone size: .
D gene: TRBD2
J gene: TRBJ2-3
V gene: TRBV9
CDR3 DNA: TGTGCCAGCAGCGTAGGGACTAGCGGGAGGGGGTCGAATACGCAGTATTTT
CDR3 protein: CASSVGTSGRGSNTQYF

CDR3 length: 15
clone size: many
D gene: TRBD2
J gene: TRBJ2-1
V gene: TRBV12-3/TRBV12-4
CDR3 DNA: TGTGCCAGCAGTTTCGGACTAGCGGGGTACAATGAGCAGTTCTTC
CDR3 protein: CASSFGLAGYNEQFF

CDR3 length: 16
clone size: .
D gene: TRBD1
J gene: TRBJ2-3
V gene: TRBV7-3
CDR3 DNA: TGTGCCAGCAGCTTACCGGGACAGCCTCCCCAAAATACGCAGTATTTT
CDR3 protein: CASSLPGQPPQNTQYF

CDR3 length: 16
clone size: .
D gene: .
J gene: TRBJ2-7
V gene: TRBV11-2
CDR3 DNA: TGTGCCAGCAGCTCAAGTGCCCAGGACGGAGCCTACGAGCAGTACTTC
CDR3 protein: CASSSSAQDGAYEQYF

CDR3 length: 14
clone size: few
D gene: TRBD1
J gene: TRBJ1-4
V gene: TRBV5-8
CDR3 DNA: TGTGCCAGCAACCAGGGACAGGGTAATGAAAAACTGTTTTTT
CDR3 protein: CASNQGQGNEKLFF

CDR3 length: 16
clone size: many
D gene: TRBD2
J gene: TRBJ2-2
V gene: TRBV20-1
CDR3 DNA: TGCAGTGCCCCGACTAGCGGGAGAGGTGTCACCGGGGAGCTGTTTTTT
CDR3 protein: CSAPTSGRGVTGELFF

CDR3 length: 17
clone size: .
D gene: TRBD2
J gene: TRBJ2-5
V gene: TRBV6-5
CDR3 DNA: TGTGCCAGCAGTTACAGGGCTAGCGGGGGCCCACAAGAGACCCAGTACTTC
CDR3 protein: CASSYRASGGPQETQYF

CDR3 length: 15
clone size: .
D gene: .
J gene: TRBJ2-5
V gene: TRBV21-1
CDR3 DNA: TGTGCCAGCAGCAGAGACAGGGGGGGTAAAGAGACCCAGTACTTC
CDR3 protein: CASSRDRGGKETQYF

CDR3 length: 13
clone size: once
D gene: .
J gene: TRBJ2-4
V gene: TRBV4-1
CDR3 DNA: TGCGCCAGCGGAACGGTAGGGAAAAACATTCAGTACTTC
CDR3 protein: CASGTVGKNIQYF

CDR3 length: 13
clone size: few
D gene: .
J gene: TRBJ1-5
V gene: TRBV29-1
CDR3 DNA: TGCAGCGTTGGCCTGGGAGTGGATCAGCCCCAGCATTTT
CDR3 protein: CSVGLGVDQPQHF

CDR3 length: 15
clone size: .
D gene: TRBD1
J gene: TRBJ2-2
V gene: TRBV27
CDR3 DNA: TGTGCCAGCAGTCGGGACAGGGGGCGAACCGGGGAGCTGTTTTTT
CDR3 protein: CASSRDRGRTGELFF

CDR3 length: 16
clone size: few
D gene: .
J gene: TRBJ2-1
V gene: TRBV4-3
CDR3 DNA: TGCGCCAGCAGCCAAGATCATCGACTGGGGCAGGGTGAGCAGTTCTTC
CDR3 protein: CASSQDHRLGQGEQFF

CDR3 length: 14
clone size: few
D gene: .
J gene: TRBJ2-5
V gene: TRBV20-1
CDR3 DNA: TGCAGTGCTTACCGACAGGCTCGACAAGAGACCCAGTACTTC
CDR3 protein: CSAYRQARQETQYF

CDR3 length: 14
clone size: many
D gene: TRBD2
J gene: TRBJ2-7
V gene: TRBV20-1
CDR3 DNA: TGCAGTGCCACTAGCGGGAGGGCCCAAAACGAGCAGTACTTC
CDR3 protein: CSATSGRAQNEQYF

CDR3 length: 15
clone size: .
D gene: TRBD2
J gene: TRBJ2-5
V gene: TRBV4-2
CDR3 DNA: TGTGCCAGCAGCCAAGAGGGCGGGGGAAACAATGAGCAGTACTTC
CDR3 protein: CASSQEGGGNNEQYF

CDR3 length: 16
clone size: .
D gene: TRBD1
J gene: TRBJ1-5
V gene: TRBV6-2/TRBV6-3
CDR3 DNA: TGTGCCAGCAGTACGGGACAGGGGGCGAGCAATCAGCCCCAGCATTTT
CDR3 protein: CASSTGQGASNQPQHF

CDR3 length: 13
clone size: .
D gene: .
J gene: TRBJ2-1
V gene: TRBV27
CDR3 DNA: TGTGCCAGCAGTTTTAAGGGCAGGGGTGAGCAGTTCTTC
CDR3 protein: CASSFKGRGEQFF

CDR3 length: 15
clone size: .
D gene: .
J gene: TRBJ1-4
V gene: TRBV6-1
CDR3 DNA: TGTGCCAGCAGGGCCTGGGGGGGAGTTAATGAAAAACTGTTTTTT
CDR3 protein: CASRAWGGVNEKLFF

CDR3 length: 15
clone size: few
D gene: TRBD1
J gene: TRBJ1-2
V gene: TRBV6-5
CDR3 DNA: TGTGCCAGCAGTCACGGACAGGGGACGAACTATGGCTACACCTTC
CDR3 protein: CASSHGQGTNYGYTF

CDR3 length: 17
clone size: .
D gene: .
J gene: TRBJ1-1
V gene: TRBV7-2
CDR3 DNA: TGTGCCAGCAGCCCCCGGGACTTTTCCTACCGGAACACTGAAGCTTTCTTT
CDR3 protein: CASSPRDFSYRNTEAFF

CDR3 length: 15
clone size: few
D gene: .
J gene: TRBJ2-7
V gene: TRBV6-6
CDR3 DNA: TGTGCCAGCAATTTCCCGGGTGGGGACGTCTACGAGCAGTACTTC
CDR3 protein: CASNFPGGDVYEQYF

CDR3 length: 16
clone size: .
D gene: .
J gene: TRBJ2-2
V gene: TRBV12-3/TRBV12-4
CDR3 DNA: TGTGCCAGCAGTCATCGTGGGGTTGGGGGCACCGGGGAGCTGTTTTTT
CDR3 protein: CASSHRGVGGTGELFF

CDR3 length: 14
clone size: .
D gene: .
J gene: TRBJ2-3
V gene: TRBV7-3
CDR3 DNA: TGTGCCAGCAGCGGGGACGGGCACACAGATACGCAGTATTTT
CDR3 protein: CASSGDGHTDTQYF

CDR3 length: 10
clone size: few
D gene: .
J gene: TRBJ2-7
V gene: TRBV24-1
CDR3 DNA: TGTGCCACCGCCTTTTACGAGCAGTACTTC
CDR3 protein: CATAFYEQYF